Shown below are 23 T cell receptor beta chains from a single sample sequenced in a study of blood T cell repertoires in COVID-19. Clones were read by immunoSEQ multiplex PCR, and TCRdb kept only the in-frame ones, dropping some. Among approximately 390,000 clones listed, around 89% were seen once. The sequenced sample was peripheral blood. The receptors come from a man between 18 and 35 years old with active or convalescent COVID-19.

The chain is built from TRBV12-3 or TRBV12-4 and TRBJ2-7, with a weak D call TRBD2 (6 bases). This CDR3 is 12 amino acids long. Trimming removed 6 bases at V and 3 bases at J, with 9 bases between. CDR3 bases: TGTGCCAGCAGCTTGACTAGCTACGAGCAGTACTTC. Translated: CASSLTSYEQYF.

The V gene is TRBV3-1 (or the pseudogene TRBV3-2), the J gene TRBJ1-1, with 9 bases that match TRBD1. The length of the CDR3 is 14 residues. J lost 6 bases, V lost 1 base, and 3 bases had no gene match. The V gene's germline CDR1 is LGHDT and CDR2 YNNKEL (reference sequence). CDR3 sequence reads: CASSQGDRESEAFF. Written as DNA, the CDR3 is TGTGCCAGCAGCCAAGGGGACAGGGAGTCTGAAGCTTTCTTT.

This chain links TRBV6-1 with TRBJ2-3; weak D call: TRBD2 (6 bases). The CDR3 length is 15 residues. Germline lookup yields CDR1 MNHNS and CDR2 SASEGT. The V gene lost 1 base and the J gene lost 7 bases, with 15 bases spanning the gap. CDR3 protein: CASSEGLATVHTQYF. CDR3 DNA sequence: TGTGCCAGCAGTGAAGGGCTAGCGACGGTTCATACGCAGTATTTT.

V usage is TRBV2 and J usage is TRBJ1-6, with D possibly TRBD1 on 6 matching bases. The CDR3 is made up of 15 amino acids. V was trimmed by 6 bases and J by 4 bases, leaving 13 bases between them. Germline V lookup: CDR1 SNHLY, CDR2 FYNNEI. The CDR3 DNA reads TGTGCCAGCAGGGGGGAACAGGGATATAATTCACCCCTCCACTTT. This translates into CASRGEQGYNSPLHF.

The gene calls are TRBV6-2 or TRBV6-3 and TRBJ1-5; 7 bases line up with TRBD1. The CDR3 spans 17 residues. Germline-derived CDR1 and CDR2 are MNHEY and SVGEGT. J lost 1 base, V lost 5 bases, and 11 bases had no gene match. CDR3 sequence: CASSTVGRTGSNQPQHF. CDR3 coding DNA: TGTGCCAGCAGTACGGTAGGTAGGACAGGAAGCAATCAGCCCCAGCATTTT.

The chain links TRBV7-8 to TRBJ2-1; 7 bases are a match to TRBD1. Germline V gene data show CDR1 as SGHVS and CDR2 as FQNEAQ. The CDR3 is 16 amino acids. V was clipped by 0 bases and J by 3 bases; unmatched bases: 5. The CDR3 DNA is TGTGCCAGCAGCTTAGCTGGGACAGCTCTCTACAATGAGCAGTTCTTC. Amino acids: CASSLAGTALYNEQFF.

The chain carries TRBV6-6 and TRBJ2-7, with 9 bases matching TRBD1. CDR3 length: 13 residues. V shed 2 bases, J shed 4 bases, and the junction held 0 bases outside the gene matches. The V gene's germline CDR1 is MNHNY and CDR2 SVGAGI (reference sequence). This CDR3 reads CASSYGTGYEQYF. As DNA, the CDR3 is TGTGCCAGCAGTTACGGGACAGGGTACGAGCAGTACTTC.

The table lists this clone with a count of one. V and J are TRBV14 and TRBJ1-6, with D possibly being TRBD1 (5 bases). From germline, CDR1 is SGHDN and CDR2 FVKESK. The CDR3 runs to 15 residues. The V gene lost 3 bases and the J gene lost 3 bases, with 9 bases spanning the gap. The CDR3 region has the DNA TGTGCCAGCAGCCAGGCACAGGTCTATAATTCACCCCTCCACTTT. This encodes CASSQAQVYNSPLHF.

The genes are TRBV27 and TRBJ1-2; no definite D call. The CDR3 spans 13 residues. Germline-derived CDR1 and CDR2 are MNHEY and SMNVEV (reference sequence). V was pared by 1 base and J by 1 base, with 4 bases between. The CDR3, as DNA: TGTGCCAGCAGTTTATACAGTAACTATGGCTACACCTTC. Translation gives CASSLYSNYGYTF.

The chain uses TRBV3-1 (or the pseudogene TRBV3-2) and TRBJ1-5, with TRBD1 matching 7 bases. The CDR3 length is 14 residues. Germline assignment: CDR1 LGHDT and CDR2 YNNKEL (reference sequence). V gave up 6 bases and J gave up 3 bases; unmatched junction bases: 5. The CDR3 nucleotides read TGTGCCAGCAGTTTCGACAGGGACAATCAGCCCCAGCATTTT. Its protein is CASSFDRDNQPQHF.

The gene calls are TRBV27 and TRBJ1-2, with a weak D call TRBD1 (6 bases). The V gene's germline CDR1 is MNHEY and CDR2 SMNVEV (reference sequence). The CDR3 contains 16 residues. Trimming left V 5 bases short and J 4 bases short, with 20 bases between. This chain's CDR3 is CASSPDSRGAGYGYTF. The CDR3 DNA reads as TGTGCCAGCAGTCCAGACTCCAGGGGAGCTGGCTATGGCTACACCTTC.

In this sample, this clone turned up once. This chain joins TRBV11-2 and TRBJ2-1, with 8 nucleotides matching TRBD2. Germline CDR1 is SGHAT and CDR2 is FQNNGV. CDR3 size: 15 residues. J gave up 6 bases and V 5 bases, and 9 bases lay outside the gene matches. CDR3 region: CASSKSGSVFNEQFF. Here the CDR3 DNA reads TGTGCCAGCAGCAAAAGCGGGAGTGTCTTCAATGAGCAGTTCTTC.

The gene calls are TRBV29-1 and TRBJ2-3; possibly TRBD1 for D (6 bases). CDR1 is SQVTM and CDR2 is ANQGSEA in the germline V gene. The CDR3 spans 15 residues. Trimming removed 3 bases at V and 0 bases at J, with 13 bases between. This CDR3 is CSVDYRERSTDTQYF. The CDR3 coding sequence is TGCAGCGTTGACTACAGGGAAAGGAGCACAGATACGCAGTATTTT.

This CDR3 is CASSQDGQGLAYEQYF. CDR3 in DNA: TGCGCCAGCAGCCAAGATGGACAGGGGTTGGCCTACGAGCAGTACTTC. V and J are TRBV4-1 and TRBJ2-7; 9 positions agree with TRBD1. V lost 0 bases, J lost 2 bases, and 5 bases stayed unmatched. The CDR3 totals 16 residues. Per the germline V gene, CDR1 is MGHRA and CDR2 is YSYEKL.

V is TRBV12-3 or TRBV12-4 and J is TRBJ1-1, with D perhaps TRBD1 (6 bases). The CDR3 contains 12 residues. V shed 4 bases and J shed 8 bases, with 11 bases lying between them. Here the CDR3 reads CASSSQGWEAFF. Written as DNA, the CDR3 is TGTGCCAGCAGTTCACAGGGTTGGGAAGCTTTCTTT.

This chain links TRBV5-6 with TRBJ1-2, with 8 bases identical to TRBD1. J gave up 1 base and V 4 bases, and 6 bases lay outside the gene matches. The germline gives CDR1 SGHDT, CDR2 YYEEEE. CDR3 size: 15 residues. The CDR3 here is CASSRLQGVNYGYTF. In nucleotides, the CDR3 is TGTGCCAGCAGCCGATTACAGGGGGTTAACTATGGCTACACCTTC.

The V and J genes are TRBV10-3 and TRBJ1-3, with D maybe TRBD1 (6 bases). V lost 6 bases and J lost 4, with 10 bases in between. Germline lookup yields CDR1 ENHRY and CDR2 SYGVKD. CDR3 size: 13 residues. CDR3 nucleotide sequence: TGTGCCATCAGCCCAGGGGAAGGAAACACCATATATTTT. It encodes CAISPGEGNTIYF.

The chain links TRBV19 to TRBJ2-5, with D perhaps matching TRBD1 (5 bases). The V end was cut by 8 bases, the J end by 1 base, with 11 bases between. The CDR3 loop spans 13 amino acids. Per germline, CDR1 LNHDA and CDR2 SQIVND (reference sequence). The CDR3 DNA sequence: TGTGCCAGTCATGGGGCCCTCCAAGAGACCCAGTACTTC. Translating gives CASHGALQETQYF.

V and J are TRBV18 and TRBJ2-7; 9 nucleotides align to TRBD2. Trimming at V came to 3 bases and at J to 6 bases, leaving 3 bases not matched to a gene. CDR1 is KGHSH, CDR2 LQKENI, per germline. The CDR3 runs to 13 residues. CDR3 loop: CASSPRREGEQYF. The CDR3 nucleotides are TGTGCCAGCTCACCTAGGCGGGAGGGCGAGCAGTACTTC.

The V and J genes are TRBV19 and TRBJ1-6; perhaps TRBD1 as D (5 bases). There are 14 residues in the CDR3. Trimming shortened V by 7 bases and J by 6 bases, and 13 bases separated the two germline ends. Germline V lookup: CDR1 LNHDA, CDR2 SQIVND (reference sequence). CDR3 sequence (DNA): TGTGCCAGTAAGACCGGACACAGTAATTCACCCCTCCACTTT. This gives the protein CASKTGHSNSPLHF. Looking up the rest from reference TRBV19 and TRBJ1-6 gives the full variable domain: DGGITQSPKYLFRKEGQNVTLSCEQNLNHDAMYWYRQDPGQGLRLIYYSQIVNDFQKGDIAEGYSVSREKKESFPLTVTSAQKNPTAFYLCASKTGHSNSPLHFGNGTRLTVT.

A word on this clone: This same CDR3 is encoded by further DNA sequences in the sample. The chain recombines TRBV18 with TRBJ2-1, with D unclear. Trimming left V 5 bases short and J 7 bases short, with 3 bases between. The CDR3 is made up of 10 amino acids. Per the germline V gene, CDR1 is KGHSH and CDR2 is LQKENI. The CDR3 coding sequence is TGTGCCAGCTCAGAGAATGAGCAGTTCTTC. Amino acids: CASSENEQFF.

The chain has TRBV11-2 and TRBJ2-3; D is uncertain. The CDR3 extends over 18 amino acids. Germline lookup yields CDR1 SGHAT and CDR2 FQNNGV. V was trimmed by 1 base and J by 0 bases, leaving 17 bases between them. CDR3 region: CASSLGALSAASTDTQYF. Here the CDR3 DNA reads TGTGCCAGCAGCTTAGGGGCCCTGTCGGCAGCTAGCACAGATACGCAGTATTTT.

V usage is TRBV28 and J usage is TRBJ2-1; 10 bases align to TRBD2. CDR3 size: 15 residues. After removal of 7 bases from V and 7 bases from J, the junction contained 10 bases not matched to a gene. The germline V gene has CDR1 MDHEN and CDR2 SYDVKM. This CDR3 reads CASNEPSGRSNEQFF. CDR3 DNA: TGTGCCAGCAATGAACCTAGCGGGAGATCTAATGAGCAGTTCTTC.